These T cell receptor beta chains were read from a single sample in a study of regulatory T cells in long-lasting Graves disease. TCRdb re-derived calls from the multiplex PCR reads in MiXCR, one entry per CDR3 protein. The data hold 350,000 to 450,000 distinct CDR3 sequences, with about 20% observed a single time. This specimen consisted of peripheral blood mononuclear cells (PBMCs), obtained when the disease was refractory, from a patient treated with antithyroid drugs. These receptors all come from a female donor with Graves disease. Each CDR3 is given with its conserved first and last residue.

v_gene: TRBV6-2/TRBV6-3; j_gene: TRBJ2-7; CDR3aa: CASSYSAYMREQYF
v_gene: TRBV6-2/TRBV6-3; j_gene: TRBJ2-7; CDR3aa: CAIFLAEPYEQYF
v_gene: TRBV12-5; j_gene: TRBJ1-1; CDR3aa: CASVLNSEAFF
v_gene: TRBV3-1; j_gene: TRBJ1-1; CDR3aa: CASSWTGGPTEAFF
v_gene: TRBV6-5; j_gene: TRBJ2-7; CDR3aa: CASSYSRLAGDYEQYF
v_gene: TRBV14; j_gene: TRBJ2-7; CDR3aa: CASSQVYGVEQYF
v_gene: TRBV2; j_gene: TRBJ1-2; CDR3aa: CASSDPLGTENYGYTF
v_gene: TRBV29-1; j_gene: TRBJ2-2; CDR3aa: CSVEDRTNTGELFF
v_gene: TRBV19; j_gene: TRBJ1-1; CDR3aa: CASSIGYRATNTEAFF
v_gene: TRBV30; j_gene: TRBJ1-1; CDR3aa: CAWSKEGRLNTEAFF
v_gene: TRBV20-1; j_gene: TRBJ1-1; CDR3aa: CSARWGQGPTEAFF
v_gene: TRBV6-2/TRBV6-3; j_gene: TRBJ2-5; CDR3aa: CASRVGETQYF
v_gene: TRBV6-1; j_gene: TRBJ1-1; CDR3aa: CASSRQGRDTEAFF
v_gene: TRBV27; j_gene: TRBJ2-7; CDR3aa: CASSQTGTRSYEQYF
v_gene: TRBV7-2; j_gene: TRBJ2-2; CDR3aa: CASSLVVEVGELFF
v_gene: TRBV12-3/TRBV12-4; j_gene: TRBJ1-4; CDR3aa: CASRTTRDGEKLFF
v_gene: TRBV11-1; j_gene: TRBJ2-2; CDR3aa: CASSLIRTGELFF
v_gene: TRBV28; j_gene: TRBJ1-5; CDR3aa: CASSAGGPSNQPQHF
v_gene: TRBV6-1; j_gene: TRBJ2-2; CDR3aa: CASSALAGSAGELFF
v_gene: TRBV28; j_gene: TRBJ2-7; CDR3aa: CASSPPGQTPSYF
v_gene: TRBV12-3/TRBV12-4; j_gene: TRBJ2-2; CDR3aa: CASSLFSTLAGELFF
v_gene: TRBV30; j_gene: TRBJ1-6; CDR3aa: CAWSIRVEESPLHF
v_gene: TRBV6-4; j_gene: TRBJ2-2; CDR3aa: CASSEETANTGELFF
v_gene: TRBV7-2; j_gene: TRBJ1-6; CDR3aa: CASSPISANPLHF
v_gene: TRBV25-1; j_gene: TRBJ1-3; CDR3aa: CASAGRTSDTIYF
v_gene: TRBV7-2; j_gene: TRBJ1-3; CDR3aa: CASSLDTGRGNTIYF
v_gene: TRBV5-1; j_gene: TRBJ2-2; CDR3aa: CASSPGAANTGELFF
v_gene: TRBV6-1; j_gene: TRBJ2-7; CDR3aa: CASSLRGRPNEQYF
v_gene: TRBV7-2; j_gene: TRBJ2-2; CDR3aa: CASSARTRDGELFF
v_gene: TRBV6-5; j_gene: TRBJ2-7; CDR3aa: CASSYSGTSYEQYF
v_gene: TRBV12-3/TRBV12-4; j_gene: TRBJ2-3; CDR3aa: CASSPTDRGHADTQYF
v_gene: TRBV10-3; j_gene: TRBJ1-1; CDR3aa: CAIKNREGNTEAFF
v_gene: TRBV28; j_gene: TRBJ1-4; CDR3aa: CASSSPGQTNEKLFF
v_gene: TRBV4-3; j_gene: TRBJ1-5; CDR3aa: CASSQEVGGLGIQPQHF
v_gene: TRBV9; j_gene: TRBJ2-7; CDR3aa: CASSPRQGHEQYF
v_gene: TRBV20-1; j_gene: TRBJ2-7; CDR3aa: CSARGGVAGTYEQYF
v_gene: TRBV10-3; j_gene: TRBJ1-2; CDR3aa: CAISESPARGTNYGYTF
v_gene: TRBV19; j_gene: TRBJ1-5; CDR3aa: CASSAGGAVYSNQPQHF
v_gene: TRBV7-9; j_gene: TRBJ2-7; CDR3aa: CASSSRDRWEQYF
v_gene: TRBV7-9; j_gene: TRBJ1-1; CDR3aa: CASSLGTGSGAFF
v_gene: TRBV10-3; j_gene: TRBJ2-6; CDR3aa: CAISESGVGAFGANVLTF
v_gene: TRBV7-3; j_gene: TRBJ2-7; CDR3aa: CASSPPGSHEQYF